This record concerns one T cell receptor (beta chain) sequence. The sample comes from a study of blood T cell repertoires in COVID-19. The CDR3 is made up of 14 amino acids. V lost 7 bases, J lost 4 bases, and 5 bases stayed unmatched. CDR1 and CDR2 from the germline V gene are LNHDA and SQIVND (reference sequence). Original processing notes: Reference gene primer amplification gave nucleated cell count estimates. The table came from immunoSEQ multiplex PCR; TCRdb's copy has only in-frame clones and leaves some out. The D gene and trimming were derived from the DNA, and the V and J assignments and clone size from that table. The table has approximately 220,000 clones, approximately 88% seen once.

This rearrangement joins TRBV19 to TRBJ2-1, with TRBD1 matching 9 bases. Specimen: peripheral blood. This clonotype was obtained from a man aged 35-49 years with acute or convalescent COVID-19. CDR3 amino acids: CASMAGTGYNEQFF. The CDR3 nucleotides read TGTGCCAGTATGGCCGGGACAGGGTACAATGAGCAGTTCTTC.